Below, 25 T cell receptor beta chains from the same sample are listed, as sequenced in a study of CD8+ T cells in alopecia areata. Following RNA extraction, reverse transcription yielded cDNA that acted as the sequencing template. Sequenced by immunoSEQ multiplex PCR; TCRdb stores in-frame clones only, minus some. There are about 120,000 clones in the sample; more than 30% occur only once, and roughly 3.2% lies in the top ten. Input material: CD4+ T cells sorted from blood. The source is a human donor with alopecia areata.

This rearrangement joins TRBV5-1 to TRBJ2-5; 7 bases map to TRBD1. Unmatched junction bases numbered 3, after V lost 0 bases and J lost 4 bases. In germline, CDR1 is SGHRS, CDR2 YFSETQ. This CDR3 comprises 14 residues. The CDR3 DNA follows: TGCGCCAGCAGCTTGGAAGGGGGCGCAGAGACCCAGTACTTC. This codes for CASSLEGGAETQYF.

V and J are TRBV30 and TRBJ1-5, with a possible D match to TRBD1 (5 bases). Germline V gene sequence: CDR1 GTSNPN, CDR2 SVGIG (reference sequence). The CDR3 sequence is 13 residues long. V shed 2 bases and J shed 5 bases, with 10 bases lying between them. CDR3 loop: CAWSMTAHQPQHF. The CDR3 DNA reads TGTGCCTGGAGTATGACAGCACATCAGCCCCAGCATTTT.

This clone occurred a few times. The chain employs TRBV4-1 and TRBJ1-5, with D hard to call. Germline CDR1 is MGHRA and CDR2 is YSYEKL. V lost 3 bases to trimming and J lost 2 bases, with 8 bases between them. CDR3 length: 14 residues. CDR3 sequence: CASSQITGNQPQHF. As DNA, the CDR3 is TGCGCCAGCAGCCAGATCACGGGCAATCAGCCCCAGCATTTT.

The genes are TRBV28 and TRBJ2-5; D is undetermined. Germline values: CDR1 MDHEN, CDR2 SYDVKM. Trimming stripped 3 bases from V and 2 bases from J, with 13 bases between. This CDR3 has 15 residues. As DNA, the CDR3 is TGTGCCAGCAGTTTCGCTCCTACGCGGCAAGAGACCCAGTACTTC. Translating gives CASSFAPTRQETQYF.

Concerning this clone: The sample holds other DNA sequences that translate to the same CDR3. The V gene is TRBV5-1, the J gene TRBJ2-3; D is possibly TRBD1 (6 bases). Germline V lookup: CDR1 SGHRS, CDR2 YFSETQ. Trimming shortened V by 2 bases and J by 3 bases, and 10 bases separated the two germline ends. The CDR3 consists of 14 residues. CDR3 sequence reads: CASSFGQGTDTQYF. Written as DNA, the CDR3 is TGCGCCAGCAGCTTCGGGCAGGGGACAGATACGCAGTATTTT.

This chain's CDR3 is CSVEARRGGKETQYF. Here the CDR3 DNA reads TGCAGCGTCGAGGCCCGTCGGGGAGGAAAGGAGACCCAGTACTTC. The V gene is TRBV29-1, the J gene TRBJ2-5, with D possibly being TRBD2 (6 bases). The CDR3 sequence is 15 residues long. Germline CDR1 reads SQVTM; CDR2 reads ANQGSEA. Trimming left V 6 bases short and J 5 bases short, with 22 bases between.

This clone was recorded a few times. This sample includes further DNA sequences coding for the same CDR3. V and J are TRBV5-1 and TRBJ2-5; no clear D. This CDR3 region has 13 residues. Germline V gene data show CDR1 as SGHRS and CDR2 as YFSETQ. The V and J ends lost 0 bases and 0 bases respectively, with 3 bases between them. The CDR3 here is CASSLGNQETQYF. CDR3 bases: TGCGCCAGCAGCTTGGGAAACCAAGAGACCCAGTACTTC. The whole variable domain, remainder taken from reference TRBV5-1 and TRBJ2-5, is KAGVTQTPRYLIKTRGQQVTLSCSPISGHRSVSWYQQTPGQGLQFLFEYFSETQRNKGNFPGRFSGRQFSNSRSEMNVSTLELGDSALYLCASSLGNQETQYFGPGTRLLVL.

This chain links TRBV5-1 with TRBJ2-7; 7 nucleotides line up with TRBD1. With 2 bases clipped from V and 7 bases from J, the junction kept 12 bases outside the gene matches. The CDR3 is made up of 15 amino acids. Germline values: CDR1 SGHRS, CDR2 YFSETQ. CDR3 coding DNA: TGCGCCAGCAGCTTACAGGGGAACATGGGTGAGGAGCAGTACTTC. This codes for CASSLQGNMGEEQYF.

J is TRBJ2-6 and V is TRBV6-6; no definite D call. The CDR3 has 14 amino acids. Trimming pared 8 bases from V and 0 bases from J, leaving 8 bases between. Germline V lookup: CDR1 MNHNY, CDR2 SVGAGI (reference sequence). The CDR3 here is CASCIYSGANVLTF. CDR3 sequence (DNA): TGTGCCAGCTGTATTTACTCTGGGGCCAACGTCCTGACTTTC.

The CDR3 is CASSVFGSETQYF. The CDR3 bases are TGTGCCAGCTCTGTCTTTGGCTCGGAGACCCAGTACTTC. This chain uses TRBV27 with TRBJ2-5; D is ambiguous. The germline V gene encodes CDR1 MNHEY and CDR2 SMNVEV (reference sequence). Trimming shortened V by 8 bases and J by 5 bases, and 15 bases separated the two germline ends. This CDR3 spans 13 amino acids.

This clone is medium-sized by share. The chain employs TRBV7-9 and TRBJ2-1; D possibly uses TRBD1 or TRBD2 (5 bases each). The CDR3 has 15 amino acids. Per germline, CDR1 SEHNR and CDR2 FQNEAQ (reference sequence). V lost 1 base to trimming and J lost 8 bases, with 15 bases between them. The CDR3 loop is CASSLGPRGVDEQFF. For the CDR3, the DNA is TGTGCCAGCAGCTTAGGACCTCGGGGCGTGGATGAGCAGTTCTTC.

CDR3 sequence reads: CATSRDKQPNTEAFF. For the CDR3, the DNA is TGTGCCACCAGCAGAGATAAGCAGCCGAACACTGAAGCTTTCTTT. J is TRBJ1-1 and V is TRBV15; D uncertain. The CDR3 runs 15 residues. The germline V gene has CDR1 LNHNV and CDR2 YYDKDF (reference sequence). V lost 0 bases, J lost 1 base, and 9 bases lay in between. The full variable domain, with the rest looked up from reference TRBV15 and TRBJ1-1, is DAMVIQNPRYQVTQFGKPVTLSCSQTLNHNVMYWYQQKSSQAPKLLFHYYDKDFNNEADTPDNFQSRRPNTSFCFLDIRSPGLGDTAMYLCATSRDKQPNTEAFFGQGTRLTVV.

The chain recombines TRBV7-9 with TRBJ1-5; 7 positions match TRBD1. This CDR3 is 13 amino acids long. CDR1 and CDR2 (germline): SEHNR, FQNEAQ (reference sequence). After removal of 7 bases from V and 5 bases from J, the junction contained 5 bases not matched to a gene. CDR3 nucleotide sequence: TGTGCCAGCACCCAGGGGGGGGATCAGCCCCAGCATTTT. Its protein product is CASTQGGDQPQHF.

This clone was found a few times. The chain carries TRBV27 and TRBJ2-5, with 7 bases fitting TRBD1. V was clipped by 6 bases and J by 4 bases; unmatched bases: 5. The CDR3 spans 13 residues. In germline, CDR1 is MNHEY, CDR2 SMNVEV (reference sequence). Here the CDR3 reads CASSRQGGETQYF. The DNA of the CDR3 is TGTGCCAGCAGCCGACAGGGTGGAGAGACCCAGTACTTC.

The chain combines TRBV30 with TRBJ1-4; D call uncertain. Per the germline V gene, CDR1 is GTSNPN and CDR2 is SVGIG (reference sequence). The CDR3 runs to 13 residues. The V end lost 7 bases, the J end lost 4 bases, and 13 bases lay between the germline ends. CDR3 residues: CAYTRSRNEKLFF. DNA of the CDR3: TGTGCCTACACGCGGAGTCGTAATGAAAAACTGTTTTTT.

This chain joins TRBV5-1 and TRBJ2-7, with 13 nucleotides matching TRBD2. V shed 4 bases, J shed 5 bases, and the junction held 6 bases outside the gene matches. CDR3 length: 15 residues. Germline loops: CDR1 SGHRS, CDR2 YFSETQ. CDR3 sequence: CASSQTTSGRNEQYF. For the CDR3, the DNA is TGCGCCAGCAGCCAAACGACTAGCGGGAGGAACGAGCAGTACTTC.

This clone has ten or more counts. The V call is TRBV19, the J call TRBJ2-4, with D perhaps matching TRBD2 (6 bases). V was shortened by 6 bases and J by 8 bases, with 20 bases between the two germline ends. CDR3 size: 15 residues. Germline values: CDR1 LNHDA, CDR2 SQIVND (reference sequence). CDR3 sequence: CASRPLTGGKDIQYF. The CDR3, as DNA: TGTGCCAGTAGGCCATTAACAGGAGGGAAGGACATTCAGTACTTC.

The gene calls are TRBV29-1 and TRBJ1-2; 9 nucleotides line up with TRBD1. The CDR3 is 13 residues long. V was pared by 4 bases and J by 7 bases, with 7 bases of the junction left unmatched. Germline lookup yields CDR1 SQVTM and CDR2 ANQGSEA. The CDR3 is CSVGVGQGFGYTF. The CDR3 DNA follows: TGCAGCGTTGGGGTGGGACAGGGATTTGGCTACACCTTC.

V gene TRBV30 combines with J gene TRBJ2-7; TRBD2 aligns across 8 bases. The V segment lost 4 bases and the J segment 8 bases; nucleotides outside the gene matches: 7. The CDR3 consists of 12 residues. Germline V lookup: CDR1 GTSNPN, CDR2 SVGIG (reference sequence). CDR3 residues: CAWTLTSGQQYF. CDR3 bases: TGTGCCTGGACACTAACTAGCGGACAGCAGTACTTC. The complete variable domain, with remaining parts taken from reference TRBV30 and TRBJ2-7, reads SQTIHQWPATLVQPVGSPLSLECTVEGTSNPNLYWYRQAAGRGLQLLFYSVGIGQISSEVPQNLSASRPQDRQFILSSKKLLLSDSGFYLCAWTLTSGQQYFGPGTRLTVT.

This clone has just a few counts. The CDR3 reads CASTETGRNYGYTF. In DNA, the CDR3 is TGTGCCAGCACCGAGACAGGGCGGAACTATGGCTACACCTTC. The V call is TRBV28, the J call TRBJ1-2; 7 bases are shared with TRBD1. Germline V lookup: CDR1 MDHEN, CDR2 SYDVKM. Trimming removed 7 bases from V and 2 bases from J; junction bases left unmatched: 7. CDR3 length equals 14 residues.

Only a few counts were recorded for this clone. V is TRBV29-1 and J is TRBJ1-2, with TRBD1 matching over 7 bases. V shed 1 base and J 7 bases; nucleotides not matched to a gene: 3. There are 12 residues in the CDR3. Germline V gene sequence: CDR1 SQVTM, CDR2 ANQGSEA. The CDR3: CSVEGGGLGYTF. The CDR3, as DNA: TGCAGCGTTGAAGGAGGGGGCCTTGGCTACACCTTC. Together with reference TRBV29-1 and TRBJ1-2, the CDR3 gives the full variable domain: SAVISQKPSRDICQRGTSLTIQCQVDSQVTMMFWYRQQPGQSLTLIATANQGSEATYESGFVIDKFPISRPNLTFSTLTVSNMSPEDSSIYLCSVEGGGLGYTFGSGTRLTVV.

This clone was picked up a small number of times. The CDR3 region has the DNA TGCAGCGTTGAAGAGCTTGGGGGCGGGAAGACCCAGTACTTC. This encodes CSVEELGGGKTQYF. J is TRBJ2-5 and V is TRBV29-1; D is possibly TRBD1 or TRBD2 (6 bases each). This CDR3 spans 14 amino acids. Looked up from germline, CDR1 is SQVTM and CDR2 is ANQGSEA. Trimming took off 0 bases at V and 6 bases at J, with 14 bases between the two ends.

This clone has a handful of counts. The chain links TRBV28 to TRBJ2-5; D is possibly TRBD1 (5 bases). This CDR3 contains 13 residues. Per the germline V gene, CDR1 is MDHEN and CDR2 is SYDVKM. Trimming pared 3 bases from V and 4 bases from J, leaving 9 bases between. The CDR3 bases are TGTGCCAGCAGTTTTAAGGGGATAGAGACCCAGTACTTC. It translates to CASSFKGIETQYF.

This clone was detected a few times. The rearrangement uses TRBV7-2 and TRBJ2-1; maybe TRBD1 (5 bases). CDR1 is SGHTA and CDR2 is FQGNSA in the germline V gene. The CDR3 runs to 15 residues. The ends were cut back, 2 bases at V and 8 bases at J, with 16 bases in the middle. The CDR3 sequence is CASSLQAGNWDEQFF. CDR3 nucleotide sequence: TGTGCCAGCAGCTTACAGGCAGGGAATTGGGATGAGCAGTTCTTC.

The J gene is TRBJ1-6, the V gene TRBV13; D is uncertain. CDR1 is PRHDT and CDR2 is FYEKMQ in the germline V gene (reference sequence). The CDR3 loop spans 14 amino acids. V shed 4 bases and J shed 9 bases, with 13 bases lying between them. The CDR3 region has the DNA TGTGCCAGCAGCTCCGGGAGCGCGGGTTCACCCCTCCACTTT. Translated, it gives CASSSGSAGSPLHF.